This entry features one TCR beta chain sequence. It has no known antigen specificity. No much larger clonotype is one base removed from it; base qualities were not supplied. V and J are truncated by 0 bases and 4 bases respectively, leaving an intervening sequence of 9 bases. The CDR3 runs 14 amino acids, cysteine and phenylalanine included. Just CDR3 DNA is preserved here, 42 bases in frame from base 1. CDR1 and CDR2, per the germline V gene, are KGHSH and LQKENI. In the paper's terms, the time point label means: progressive disease on ibrutinib. For TCR beta library preparation, approximately 1.9 micrograms of genomic DNA was extracted from cryopreserved PBMCs. Longitudinal blood samples from CLL patients on ibrutinib monotherapy were analyzed using high-throughput TCR beta sequencing. The patients were enrolled in a single-center, open-label phase 2 trial of ibrutinib monotherapy. A MiSeq instrument was used for deep resolution sequencing, which targeted depths ranging from 1 in 1 million up to 1 in 200,000 T cells, with coverage averaging 10x for each clonotype. The immunoSEQ hsTCRB Kit was used to generate the TCR beta libraries. As for how the authors treated the data: Data were analyzed with ImmunoSEQ Data Assistant and ImmunoSEQ Analyzer, with V, D and J genes assigned per IMGT definitions. Clonality, which ranges from 0 to 1, was calculated by subtracting the normalized Shannon entropy of productive rearrangement frequencies from one. Only overrepresented clonotypes making up at least 0.05% of each patient's repertoire were included in the public clonotype analysis. Repertoires from approximately 13 age-matched healthy donors in immuneACCESS were used as clonality controls. Imported from immuneACCESS, the table was reduced by TCRdb to in-frame sequences with V and J called. These copies leave out some clones; in studies compared against another copy, an unresolved V gene accounts for under half, and the cause of the remainder is not known. V and J calls and clone size are those listed in that table; D and trimming were worked out from the DNA. This sample holds some 35,000 clones; about 70% were observed only once. Of the sample, over 15% is held by the ten largest clones.

These data come from a study of cytotoxic CD8 clonotypes in ibrutinib-treated CLL (dated by TCRdb to the early 2020s). Regarding the study in general: The cohort had some eleven relapsed/refractory and 15 treatment-naive patients; 17 to 18 were IGHV unmutated. Cryopreserved peripheral blood mononuclear cells were obtained before treatment, at response, and at either sustained remission or disease progression. Of the roughly 86 people in the trial, 26 had longitudinal samples available. Samples averaged roughly 280,000 productive templates and 90,000 to 95,000 productive rearrangements. Partial responses were observed in about 25 patients and complete responses in 2; after a median follow-up of around 68 months, remission was maintained in approximately 14 patients and progression was observed in approximately 12. Patients were still on ibrutinib when every remission and progressive disease sample was collected. Samples at response were collected after a median of roughly twelve months of treatment, with a range of about 6 to 36 months. What the authors observed across the whole study: Sustained-remission and progressing patients did not have matched sampling times, and lymph node repertoires were not examined. Public clonotypes were rare and either shrank or stayed stable during treatment, and the rise in clonality at ibrutinib response reflected expansion of private clonotypes. Baseline clonality exceeded that of age-matched healthy donors and correlated strongly with circulating CD8+ T-cell counts. At ibrutinib response clonality went up, during sustained remission it held steady, and at progression it dropped back toward baseline.

The sequence came from a human donor with chronic lymphocytic leukemia. Source: PBMCs, taken at disease progression, from a patient treated with ibrutinib. This chain is built from TRBV18 and TRBJ1-2; TRBD1 is a possible D gene, resting on 5 matching bases. The DNA reads as follows: TGTGCCAGCTCACCACCCTCAGGGTTCTATGGCTACACCTTC. It codes for CASSPPSGFYGYTF.